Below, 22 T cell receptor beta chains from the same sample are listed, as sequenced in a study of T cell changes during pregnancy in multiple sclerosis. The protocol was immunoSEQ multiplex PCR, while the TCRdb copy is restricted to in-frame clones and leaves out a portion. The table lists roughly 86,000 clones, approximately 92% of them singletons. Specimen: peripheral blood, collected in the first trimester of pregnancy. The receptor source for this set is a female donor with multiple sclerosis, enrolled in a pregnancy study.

The CDR3 DNA reads as TGTGCCAGTGCCTACACTCGACAGGGGGCGGCGAGTGAGCAGTACTTC. Protein: CASAYTRQGAASEQYF. The rearrangement uses TRBV19 and TRBJ2-7; 10 bases align to TRBD1. Germline assignment: CDR1 LNHDA and CDR2 SQIVND (reference sequence). Losses at the gene ends were 8 bases for V and 7 bases for J; bases not matched to a gene: 17. The CDR3 runs 16 residues.

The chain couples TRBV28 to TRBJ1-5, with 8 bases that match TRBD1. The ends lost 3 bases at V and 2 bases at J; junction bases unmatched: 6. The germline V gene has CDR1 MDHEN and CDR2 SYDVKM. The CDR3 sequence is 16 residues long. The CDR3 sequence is CASSFSRGQGNQPQHF. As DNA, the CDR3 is TGTGCCAGCAGTTTCTCCAGGGGGCAGGGCAATCAGCCCCAGCATTTT.

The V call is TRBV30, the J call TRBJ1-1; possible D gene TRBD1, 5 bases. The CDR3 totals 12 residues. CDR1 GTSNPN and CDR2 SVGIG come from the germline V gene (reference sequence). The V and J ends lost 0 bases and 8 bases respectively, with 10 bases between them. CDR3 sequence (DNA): TGTGCCTGGAGTGTTCGGGGGTCGGAAGCTTTCTTT. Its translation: CAWSVRGSEAFF.

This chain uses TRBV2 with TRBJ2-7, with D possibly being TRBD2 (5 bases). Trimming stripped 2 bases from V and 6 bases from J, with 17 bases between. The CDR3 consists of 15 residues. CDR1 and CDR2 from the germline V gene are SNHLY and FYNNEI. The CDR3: CASSEFSARAGEQYF. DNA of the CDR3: TGTGCCAGCAGTGAATTCTCGGCGAGGGCCGGCGAGCAGTACTTC. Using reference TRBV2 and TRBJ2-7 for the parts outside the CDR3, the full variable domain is EPEVTQTPSHQVTQMGQEVILRCVPISNHLYFYWYRQILGQKVEFLVSFYNNEISEKSEIFDDQFSVERPDGSNFTLKIRSTKLEDSAMYFCASSEFSARAGEQYFGPGTRLTVT.

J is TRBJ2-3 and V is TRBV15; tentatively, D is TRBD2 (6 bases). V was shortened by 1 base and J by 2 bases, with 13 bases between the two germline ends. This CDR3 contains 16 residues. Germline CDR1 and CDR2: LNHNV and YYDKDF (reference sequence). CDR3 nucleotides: TGTGCCACCAGCAGAGTATTGGGGGGAAACACAGATACGCAGTATTTT. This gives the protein CATSRVLGGNTDTQYF.

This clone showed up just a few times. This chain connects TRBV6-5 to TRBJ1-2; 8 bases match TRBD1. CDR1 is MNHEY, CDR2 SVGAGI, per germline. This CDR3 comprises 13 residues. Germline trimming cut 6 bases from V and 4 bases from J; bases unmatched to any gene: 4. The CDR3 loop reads CASSLTGVYGYTF. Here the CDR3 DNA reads TGTGCCAGCAGCCTGACAGGGGTCTATGGCTACACCTTC.

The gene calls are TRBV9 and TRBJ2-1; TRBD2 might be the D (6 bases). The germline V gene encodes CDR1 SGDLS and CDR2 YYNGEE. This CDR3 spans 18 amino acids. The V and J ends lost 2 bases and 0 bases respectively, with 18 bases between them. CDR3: CASSVGRLAPTSYNEQFF. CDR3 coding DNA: TGTGCCAGCAGCGTCGGACGTCTAGCGCCAACCTCCTACAATGAGCAGTTCTTC.

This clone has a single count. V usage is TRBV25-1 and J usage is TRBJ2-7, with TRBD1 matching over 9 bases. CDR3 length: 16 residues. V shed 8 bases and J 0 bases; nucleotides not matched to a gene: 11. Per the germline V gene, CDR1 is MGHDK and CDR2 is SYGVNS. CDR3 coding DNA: TGTGCCAGCGCCCAGACCGGGACAGGGAGCTCCTACGAGCAGTACTTC. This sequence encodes CASAQTGTGSSYEQYF.

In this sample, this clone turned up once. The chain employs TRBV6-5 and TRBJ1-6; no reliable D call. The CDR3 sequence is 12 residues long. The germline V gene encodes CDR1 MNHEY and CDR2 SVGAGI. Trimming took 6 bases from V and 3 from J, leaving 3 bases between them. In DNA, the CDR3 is TGTGCCAGCAGGAGCTATAATTCACCCCTCCACTTT. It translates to CASRSYNSPLHF.

The CDR3 loop reads CASSQGREVQETQYF. DNA of the CDR3: TGTGCCAGCAGCCAAGGCAGGGAGGTCCAAGAGACCCAGTACTTC. The rearrangement links TRBV4-2 to TRBJ2-5; weak D call: TRBD2 (6 bases). The CDR3 runs 15 residues. V shed 1 base and J shed 1 base, with 10 bases lying between them. Germline CDR1 LGHNA, CDR2 YNFKEQ.

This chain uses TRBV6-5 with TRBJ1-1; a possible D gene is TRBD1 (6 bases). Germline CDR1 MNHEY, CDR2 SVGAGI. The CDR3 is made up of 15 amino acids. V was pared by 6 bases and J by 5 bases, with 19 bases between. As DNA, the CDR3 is TGTGCCAGCAGACCCCACAGGGTGAAGGCGACTGAAGCTTTCTTT. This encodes CASRPHRVKATEAFF.

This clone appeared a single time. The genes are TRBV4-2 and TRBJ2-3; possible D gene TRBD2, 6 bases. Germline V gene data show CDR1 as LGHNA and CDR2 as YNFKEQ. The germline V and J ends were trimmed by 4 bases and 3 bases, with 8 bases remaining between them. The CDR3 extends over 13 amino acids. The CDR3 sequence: CASSREATDTQYF. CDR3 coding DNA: TGTGCCAGCAGCCGGGAGGCGACAGATACGCAGTATTTT.

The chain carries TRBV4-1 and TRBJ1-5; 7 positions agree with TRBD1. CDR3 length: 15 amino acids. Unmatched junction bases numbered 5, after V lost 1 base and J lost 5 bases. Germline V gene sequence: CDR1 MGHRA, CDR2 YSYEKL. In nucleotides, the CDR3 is TGCGCCAGCAGCCAAGTCGTACAGGGGTATCAGCCCCAGCATTTT. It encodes CASSQVVQGYQPQHF.

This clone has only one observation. The CDR3 protein is CASSLDRDTQYF. CDR3 nucleotide sequence: TGCGCCAGCAGCCTAGACCGAGATACGCAGTATTTT. The chain employs TRBV5-1 and TRBJ2-3; D is unclear. The CDR3 runs to 12 residues. Between the trimmed V and J ends, which lost 4 bases and 5 bases, there was a span of 8 bases. The germline CDR1 and CDR2 sequences are SGHRS and YFSETQ.

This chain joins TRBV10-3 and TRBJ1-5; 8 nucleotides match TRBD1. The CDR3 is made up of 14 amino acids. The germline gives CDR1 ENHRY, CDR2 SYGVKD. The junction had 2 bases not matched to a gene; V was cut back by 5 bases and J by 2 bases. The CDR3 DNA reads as TGTGCCATCAGTCAGGGGGCCCGCAATCAGCCCCAGCATTTT. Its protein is CAISQGARNQPQHF.

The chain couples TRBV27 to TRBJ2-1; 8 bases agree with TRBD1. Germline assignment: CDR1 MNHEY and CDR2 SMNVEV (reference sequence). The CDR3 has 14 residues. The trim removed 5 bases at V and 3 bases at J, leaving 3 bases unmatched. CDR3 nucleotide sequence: TGTGCCAGCAGTCCACAGGGGGTCTACAATGAGCAGTTCTTC. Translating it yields CASSPQGVYNEQFF.

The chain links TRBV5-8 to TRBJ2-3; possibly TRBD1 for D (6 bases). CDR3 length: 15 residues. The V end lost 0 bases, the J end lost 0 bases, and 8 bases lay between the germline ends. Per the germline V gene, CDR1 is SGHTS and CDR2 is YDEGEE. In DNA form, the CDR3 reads TGTGCCAGCAGCTTGGGACAGGCAAGCACAGATACGCAGTATTTT. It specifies CASSLGQASTDTQYF.

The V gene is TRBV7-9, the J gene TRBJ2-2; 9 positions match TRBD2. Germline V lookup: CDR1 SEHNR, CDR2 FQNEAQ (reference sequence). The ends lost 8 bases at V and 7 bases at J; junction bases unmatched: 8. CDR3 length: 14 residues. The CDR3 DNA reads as TGTGCCAGCCGCGGTAGCGGGAGTGGCGGGGAGCTGTTTTTT. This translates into CASRGSGSGGELFF.

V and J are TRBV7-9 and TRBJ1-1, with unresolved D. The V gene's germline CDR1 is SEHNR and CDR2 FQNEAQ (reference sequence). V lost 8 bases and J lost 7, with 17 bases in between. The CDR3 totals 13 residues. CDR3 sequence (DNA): TGTGCCAGCGGCCTTAAGAGGAAGAGTGAAGCTTTCTTT. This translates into CASGLKRKSEAFF.

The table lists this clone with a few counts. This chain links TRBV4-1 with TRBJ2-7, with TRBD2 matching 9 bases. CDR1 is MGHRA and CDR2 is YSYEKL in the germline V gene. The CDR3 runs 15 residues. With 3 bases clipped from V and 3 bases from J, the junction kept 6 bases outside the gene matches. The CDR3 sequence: CASSHLTSGNYEQYF. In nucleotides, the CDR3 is TGCGCCAGCAGCCATCTGACTAGCGGAAACTACGAGCAGTACTTC.

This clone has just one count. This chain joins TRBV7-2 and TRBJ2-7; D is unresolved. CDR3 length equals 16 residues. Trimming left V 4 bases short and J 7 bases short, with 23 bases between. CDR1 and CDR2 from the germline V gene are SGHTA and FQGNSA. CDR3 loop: CASSSLRSLPLREQYF. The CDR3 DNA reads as TGTGCCAGCAGCTCCCTTCGGTCACTACCGCTAAGGGAGCAGTACTTC.

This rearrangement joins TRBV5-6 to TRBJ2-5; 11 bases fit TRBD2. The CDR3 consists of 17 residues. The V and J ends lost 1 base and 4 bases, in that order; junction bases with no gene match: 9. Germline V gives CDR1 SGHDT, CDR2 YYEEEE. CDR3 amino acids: CASSLLAGGTHLETQYF. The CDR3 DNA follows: TGTGCCAGCAGCTTGCTAGCGGGGGGCACGCACCTAGAGACCCAGTACTTC.